This entry is about one TCR beta chain. The data stem from a study of blood T cell repertoires in COVID-19. Looking at the study overall: Acute-phase and convalescent COVID-19 samples originated in the United States, Italy and Spain. In each case, the material was cDNA or gDNA derived from T cells, B-cell-depleted T cells, or PBMCs.

CDR1 is MDHEN, CDR2 SYDVKM, per germline. The CDR3 covers 17 residues. Trimming removed 1 base at V and 3 bases at J, with 15 bases between. Clones were read by immunoSEQ multiplex PCR, and TCRdb kept only the in-frame ones, dropping some. The data hold roughly 180,000 clones, with approximately 86% observed a single time. This chain connects TRBV28 to TRBJ1-4; weak D call: TRBD1 (6 bases). The receptor comes from a young man with acute or convalescent COVID-19. The source material was peripheral blood. In nucleotides, the CDR3 is TGTGCCAGCAGTTTATACAACGGGGGGCCTGCTAATGAAAAACTGTTTTTT. This sequence encodes CASSLYNGGPANEKLFF.